The 32 T cell receptor beta chains in this list originate from one sample, sequenced in a study of cytomegalovirus exposure and HLA in healthy donors. The table came from immunoSEQ multiplex PCR; TCRdb's copy has only in-frame clones and leaves some out. The sample lists 150,000 to 200,000 clones, about four fifths occurring once. The sequenced material came from PBMCs. The receptors derive from a man aged 18 to 30 in good health and CMV-seropositive.

The V and J genes are TRBV30 and TRBJ1-5, with 7 bases identical to TRBD1. V trimming: 1 base; J trimming: 0 bases; junction bases outside the gene matches: 6. Germline V CDR1 and CDR2: GTSNPN, SVGIG (reference sequence). The CDR3 is made up of 16 amino acids. The CDR3 here is CAWSAGGQSSNQPQHF. The CDR3 DNA follows: TGTGCCTGGAGTGCAGGGGGACAGTCTAGCAATCAGCCCCAGCATTTT.

This chain joins TRBV9 and TRBJ2-4, with D perhaps TRBD1 (6 bases). This CDR3 spans 16 amino acids. V lost 4 bases to trimming and J lost 3 bases, with 17 bases between them. CDR1 and CDR2 from the germline V gene are SGDLS and YYNGEE. The CDR3 DNA sequence: TGTGCCAGCAGCCCAGGGACACCCAGGGGCAAAAACATTCAGTACTTC. Encoded protein: CASSPGTPRGKNIQYF.

The J gene is TRBJ1-1, the V gene TRBV7-3; tentatively, D is TRBD1 (6 bases). CDR3 length: 14 residues. V was cut by 5 bases and J by 1 base, with 11 bases left in between. Looked up from germline, CDR1 is SGHTA and CDR2 is FQGTGA. The CDR3 DNA is TGTGCCAGCAGCCGAGGGGGGGAGAACACTGAAGCTTTCTTT. It codes for CASSRGGENTEAFF.

The CDR3 DNA reads as TGTGCCAGCAGCGCCAGACTAGCGGGCTCCTACAATGAGCAGTTCTTC. Encoded protein: CASSARLAGSYNEQFF. The chain joins TRBV9 to TRBJ2-1; 10 nucleotides agree with TRBD2. This CDR3 contains 16 residues. The germline CDR1 and CDR2 sequences are SGDLS and YYNGEE. With V trimmed by 3 bases and J by 0 bases, 3 bases remained unmatched.

The rearrangement joins TRBV5-4 to TRBJ2-3; the D gene is possibly TRBD2 (7 bases). The CDR3 runs to 15 residues. CDR1 SGHNT and CDR2 YYREEE come from the germline V gene (reference sequence). V lost 4 bases and J 6 bases, leaving 18 bases between the germline ends. CDR3 sequence reads: CASSHLGGAPDTQYF. In DNA form, the CDR3 reads TGTGCCAGCAGCCACTTGGGGGGGGCGCCGGATACGCAGTATTTT.

CDR3 loop: CASSQVLWLGTDTQYF. The DNA for the CDR3 is TGTGCCAGCAGTCAGGTCCTTTGGCTGGGCACAGATACGCAGTATTTT. The chain uses TRBV28 and TRBJ2-3; D uncertain. In germline, CDR1 is MDHEN, CDR2 SYDVKM. CDR3 length equals 16 residues. The V and J ends lost 5 bases and 1 base respectively, with 16 bases between them.

The V call is TRBV28, the J call TRBJ2-7; 10 bases map to TRBD2. V lost 2 bases to trimming and J lost 1 base; unmatched junction nucleotides: 8. Germline values: CDR1 MDHEN, CDR2 SYDVKM. This CDR3 spans 17 amino acids. For the CDR3, the DNA is TGTGCCAGCAGTTTACCCCGGCTAGCGGGAGAGTCCTACGAGCAGTACTTC. Residues: CASSLPRLAGESYEQYF.

As to this clone: Other DNA sequences within the sample encode an identical CDR3. The gene calls are TRBV2 and TRBJ2-5; 8 positions agree with TRBD2. This CDR3 spans 13 amino acids. The V gene's germline CDR1 is SNHLY and CDR2 FYNNEI. The trim removed 6 bases at V and 2 bases at J, leaving 2 bases unmatched. The CDR3 DNA reads as TGTGCCAGCAGGCCGGGAGGGCAAGAGACCCAGTACTTC. Protein sequence: CASRPGGQETQYF. The complete variable domain, with remaining parts taken from reference TRBV2 and TRBJ2-5, reads EPEVTQTPSHQVTQMGQEVILRCVPISNHLYFYWYRQILGQKVEFLVSFYNNEISEKSEIFDDQFSVERPDGSNFTLKIRSTKLEDSAMYFCASRPGGQETQYFGPGTRLLVL.

V is TRBV28 and J is TRBJ2-3; 12 bases fit TRBD2. Germline loops: CDR1 MDHEN, CDR2 SYDVKM. The CDR3 totals 16 residues. The trim removed 5 bases at V and 4 bases at J, leaving 7 bases unmatched. Written as DNA, the CDR3 is TGTGCCAGCAGTCCAATATCTAGCGGGAGGGCAGATACGCAGTATTTT. Its translation: CASSPISSGRADTQYF.

V gene TRBV27 combines with J gene TRBJ2-5; tentative D call: TRBD2 (6 bases). The CDR3 totals 14 residues. The V end lost 5 bases, the J end lost 5 bases, and 15 bases lay between the germline ends. Germline V gene data show CDR1 as MNHEY and CDR2 as SMNVEV (reference sequence). CDR3 DNA sequence: TGTGCCAGCAGTGATGGGACTTCGAGGGAGACCCAGTACTTC. This gives the protein CASSDGTSRETQYF.

The chain recombines TRBV19 with TRBJ2-7, with 8 bases aligning to TRBD2. The CDR3 is made up of 15 amino acids. The V segment lost 5 bases and the J segment 3 bases; nucleotides outside the gene matches: 9. Germline loops: CDR1 LNHDA, CDR2 SQIVND (reference sequence). The CDR3 reads CASSPLAGPHYEQYF. CDR3 coding DNA: TGTGCCAGTAGTCCGTTAGCGGGACCGCACTACGAGCAGTACTTC.

The chain has TRBV5-1 and TRBJ2-1, with TRBD2 as a possible D gene (5 bases). Germline V CDR1 and CDR2: SGHRS, YFSETQ. This CDR3 region has 14 residues. V was cut by 0 bases and J by 7 bases, with 11 bases left in between. This CDR3 is CASSLVLAKNEQFF. The CDR3 coding sequence is TGCGCCAGCAGCTTGGTTCTAGCAAAAAATGAGCAGTTCTTC.

The V call is TRBV6-6, the J call TRBJ1-5; TRBD1 agrees at 7 bases. This CDR3 has 15 residues. Unmatched junction bases numbered 3, after V lost 0 bases and J lost 4 bases. In germline, CDR1 is MNHNY, CDR2 SVGAGI (reference sequence). CDR3 nucleotides: TGTGCCAGCAGTTACTCGACAGGGAGGAATCAGCCCCAGCATTTT. This gives the protein CASSYSTGRNQPQHF.

The chain has TRBV9 and TRBJ2-3; 12 bases align to TRBD2. Germline V CDR1 and CDR2: SGDLS, YYNGEE. The CDR3 has 15 residues. V dropped 4 bases and J dropped 4; count of bases not matched to a gene: 4. Here the CDR3 reads CASSPRLAGADTQYF. The CDR3 DNA reads TGTGCCAGCAGCCCTCGACTAGCGGGAGCAGATACGCAGTATTTT.

This clone was seen only a few times. V usage is TRBV6-6 and J usage is TRBJ2-7; 8 bases map to TRBD1. J gave up 9 bases and V 2 bases, and 0 bases lay outside the gene matches. Per germline, CDR1 MNHNY and CDR2 SVGAGI (reference sequence). The CDR3 extends over 11 amino acids. CDR3 residues: CASSYGQGQYF. The CDR3 nucleotides are TGTGCCAGCAGTTACGGACAGGGGCAGTACTTC.

The gene calls are TRBV27 and TRBJ2-1, with TRBD2 identical over 13 bases. Germline assignment: CDR1 MNHEY and CDR2 SMNVEV (reference sequence). V lost 2 bases to trimming and J lost 3 bases; unmatched junction nucleotides: 10. The CDR3 loop spans 19 amino acids. CDR3 DNA sequence: TGTGCCAGCAGTTTAAGACTAGCGGGAGGTCCCCTCGGCTACAATGAGCAGTTCTTC. The encoded protein is CASSLRLAGGPLGYNEQFF.

V usage is TRBV7-2 and J usage is TRBJ1-1, with unresolved D. CDR1 is SGHTA, CDR2 FQGNSA, per germline. The length of the CDR3 is 14 residues. With 5 bases removed from V and 0 bases from J, the gap between germline ends came to 10 bases. The CDR3 is CASSPQRLNTEAFF. CDR3 DNA: TGTGCCAGCAGCCCACAGAGACTGAACACTGAAGCTTTCTTT. Drawing the rest from reference TRBV7-2 and TRBJ1-1, the complete variable domain is GAGVSQSPSNKVTEKGKDVELRCDPISGHTALYWYRQSLGQGLEFLIYFQGNSAPDKSGLPSDRFSAERTGGSVSTLTIQRTQQEDSAVYLCASSPQRLNTEAFFGQGTRLTVV.

This sequence joins TRBV29-1 and TRBJ2-3, with D tentatively TRBD1 (6 bases). Trimming removed 4 bases at V and 4 bases at J, with 12 bases between. Germline V lookup: CDR1 SQVTM, CDR2 ANQGSEA. CDR3 size: 13 residues. CDR3 in DNA: TGCAGCGTTGGGGGGCGGGCGGCAGATACGCAGTATTTT. Its protein product is CSVGGRAADTQYF.

This chain links TRBV27 with TRBJ2-7; 10 bases line up with TRBD2. Trimming cost V 5 bases and J 6 bases; bases outside gene matches: 10. This CDR3 has 15 residues. Per germline, CDR1 MNHEY and CDR2 SMNVEV (reference sequence). The CDR3, as DNA: TGTGCCAGCAGTCCTCGGGGAGCGGGAGGGCTCGAGCAGTACTTC. This encodes CASSPRGAGGLEQYF.

The chain couples TRBV9 to TRBJ2-3; 10 bases match TRBD2. The CDR3 runs 15 residues. CDR1 is SGDLS and CDR2 is YYNGEE in the germline V gene. V lost 0 bases to trimming and J lost 5 bases; unmatched junction nucleotides: 3. CDR3 residues: CASSVASGREDTQYF. Here the CDR3 DNA reads TGTGCCAGCAGCGTAGCGAGCGGGAGGGAAGATACGCAGTATTTT.

The rearrangement links TRBV5-1 to TRBJ2-1; TRBD2 matches 11 bases. Germline loops: CDR1 SGHRS, CDR2 YFSETQ. CDR3 length equals 19 residues. V was clipped by 0 bases and J by 0 bases; unmatched bases: 8. Here the CDR3 reads CASSLVALAGVSSYNEQFF. The CDR3 DNA is TGCGCCAGCAGCTTGGTGGCACTAGCGGGAGTGAGCTCCTACAATGAGCAGTTCTTC.

The CDR3 loop is CASSLLPNTGELFF. As DNA, the CDR3 is TGTGCCAGCAGCCTACTGCCGAACACCGGGGAGCTGTTTTTT. V and J are TRBV7-3 and TRBJ2-2, with no clear D. Trimming took 5 bases from V and 0 from J, leaving 7 bases between them. This CDR3 is 14 amino acids long. Germline CDR1 SGHTA, CDR2 FQGTGA.

This rearrangement joins TRBV28 to TRBJ2-3, with 7 bases that match TRBD2. Germline trimming cut 5 bases from V and 8 bases from J; bases unmatched to any gene: 13. Germline CDR1 and CDR2: MDHEN and SYDVKM. CDR3 length: 15 amino acids. The CDR3 nucleotides read TGTGCCAGCAGTCCCCGCGGGGGTTCCGGTGCTACGCAGTATTTT. Its translation is CASSPRGGSGATQYF.

V usage is TRBV11-2 and J usage is TRBJ2-1, with 7 positions matching TRBD2. The V gene's germline CDR1 is SGHAT and CDR2 FQNNGV. Unmatched junction bases numbered 3, after V lost 1 base and J lost 6 bases. The CDR3 runs to 14 residues. The CDR3 is CASSLGTRFNEQFF. In DNA, the CDR3 is TGTGCCAGCAGCTTAGGGACTAGGTTCAATGAGCAGTTCTTC.

The J gene is TRBJ2-1, the V gene TRBV5-1; the match to TRBD1 covers 10 bases. Germline CDR1 is SGHRS and CDR2 is YFSETQ. The CDR3 has 15 amino acids. The ends lost 4 bases at V and 7 bases at J; junction bases unmatched: 8. DNA for the CDR3: TGCGCCAGCAGCCTGGCTCCGGGACAGGGGAATGAGCAGTTCTTC. Residues: CASSLAPGQGNEQFF. The full variable domain, completed using reference TRBV5-1 and TRBJ2-1, is KAGVTQTPRYLIKTRGQQVTLSCSPISGHRSVSWYQQTPGQGLQFLFEYFSETQRNKGNFPGRFSGRQFSNSRSEMNVSTLELGDSALYLCASSLAPGQGNEQFFGPGTRLTVL.

The V and J genes are TRBV11-2 and TRBJ2-3; 15 bases agree with TRBD2. The CDR3 runs 18 residues. The V gene end was trimmed by 1 base and the J gene end by 5 bases; junction bases not matched to a gene: 7. CDR1 and CDR2 (germline): SGHAT, FQNNGV. This CDR3 is CASSLGTRGLAGGDTQYF. The CDR3 nucleotides read TGTGCCAGCAGCTTAGGGACGAGGGGACTAGCGGGAGGAGATACGCAGTATTTT.

This chain uses TRBV5-4 with TRBJ2-7; TRBD2 might be the D (5 bases). The V end was cut by 1 base, the J end by 2 bases, with 13 bases between. This CDR3 has 15 amino acids. Germline-derived CDR1 and CDR2 are SGHNT and YYREEE (reference sequence). The chain's CDR3 is CASSLYGLAPYEQYF. The DNA for the CDR3 is TGTGCCAGCAGCTTGTACGGACTTGCCCCCTACGAGCAGTACTTC.

The J gene is TRBJ2-2, the V gene TRBV28, with 7 bases matching TRBD1. CDR1 is MDHEN, CDR2 SYDVKM, per germline. There are 15 residues in the CDR3. Trimming took 6 bases from V and 6 from J; bases not matched to a gene: 10. The CDR3 DNA reads TGTGCCAGCAGCCTGGGGGACAGAAGGGCCGGGGAGCTGTTTTTT. Residues: CASSLGDRRAGELFF.

V and J are TRBV2 and TRBJ2-5, with a weak D call TRBD1 (5 bases). V gave up 2 bases and J gave up 2 bases, with 9 bases separating them. The CDR3 consists of 14 residues. Germline-derived CDR1 and CDR2 are SNHLY and FYNNEI. The CDR3 protein is CASSEQGGQETQYF. In DNA, the CDR3 is TGTGCCAGCAGTGAACAGGGTGGTCAAGAGACCCAGTACTTC.

The chain joins TRBV27 to TRBJ2-5; D gene unclear. CDR1 is MNHEY and CDR2 is SMNVEV in the germline V gene (reference sequence). V was pared by 3 bases and J by 2 bases, with 13 bases between. The CDR3 runs to 15 residues. The CDR3 spells CASSLGLGAQETQYF. CDR3 nucleotide sequence: TGTGCCAGCAGTTTGGGCTTGGGCGCTCAAGAGACCCAGTACTTC.

This clone appeared many times. The chain has TRBV5-5 and TRBJ2-7; D is unresolved. V was shortened by 0 bases and J by 1 base, with 8 bases between the two germline ends. CDR3 size: 14 residues. The germline gives CDR1 SGHKS, CDR2 YYEKEE (reference sequence). CDR3 region: CASSLVGRSYEQYF. The CDR3 DNA reads TGTGCCAGCAGCTTGGTGGGCAGGTCCTACGAGCAGTACTTC.

V is TRBV28 and J is TRBJ2-7, with 10 nucleotides matching TRBD1. CDR1 is MDHEN and CDR2 is SYDVKM in the germline V gene. CDR3 length: 14 amino acids. Losses at the gene ends were 10 bases for V and 7 bases for J; bases not matched to a gene: 13. CDR3 residues: CATTPGQGSKEQYF. Written as DNA, the CDR3 is TGTGCCACCACCCCGGGACAGGGGTCGAAAGAGCAGTACTTC. Filled out from reference TRBV28 and TRBJ2-7, the complete variable domain reads DVKVTQSSRYLVKRTGEKVFLECVQDMDHENMFWYRQDPGLGLRLIYFSYDVKMKEKGDIPEGYSVSREKKERFSLILESASTNQTSMYLCATTPGQGSKEQYFGPGTRLTVT.